These 6 T cell receptor beta chains originate from one sample sequenced in a study of OX40 agonist ivuxolimab in advanced cancers. Sequencing was performed with immunoSEQ multiplex PCR; in TCRdb, only in-frame clones are kept and a portion is missing. The sample includes around 79,000 clones, about 92% seen only once; the top ten take 8.5% to 10%. Sequencing was performed on CD4+ or CD8+ T cells sorted from blood, taken in a trial of the OX40 agonist ivuxolimab. These receptors all stem from an adult with an advanced solid tumor such as melanoma, head and neck, liver or kidney cancer.

The chain is built from TRBV29-1 and TRBJ2-7, with 8 bases fitting TRBD2. Trimming cost V 4 bases and J 7 bases; bases outside gene matches: 6. The CDR3 contains 12 residues. The germline gives CDR1 SQVTM, CDR2 ANQGSEA. Written as DNA, the CDR3 is TGCAGCGTTGTCGGGGGGGCGGGAGAGCAGTACTTC. Translating gives CSVVGGAGEQYF.

About this clone: One end of the junction varies from germline; a read error may be responsible. This sequence joins TRBV19 and TRBJ2-7, with 8 bases identical to TRBD1. The germline V gene encodes CDR1 LNHDA and CDR2 SQIVND (reference sequence). The CDR3 has 14 amino acids. The CDR3 region is CASSPPGGSDEQYF. The CDR3 DNA reads as TGTGCCAGTAGTCCCCCAGGGGGCTCCGACGAGCAGTACTTC.

This sequence joins TRBV6-5 and TRBJ1-2, with TRBD1 as a possible D gene (5 bases). V was cut by 6 bases and J by 0 bases, with 8 bases left in between. The V gene's germline CDR1 is MNHEY and CDR2 SVGAGI. CDR3 length equals 13 residues. The CDR3 loop is CASSGAANYGYTF. The CDR3 region has the DNA TGTGCCAGCAGCGGGGCCGCTAACTATGGCTACACCTTC.

This clone is medium-sized within its sample. The chain uses TRBV9 and TRBJ2-7; 8 bases agree with TRBD1. This CDR3 is 14 amino acids long. Germline trimming cut 0 bases from V and 5 bases from J; bases unmatched to any gene: 4. In germline, CDR1 is SGDLS, CDR2 YYNGEE. The CDR3 is CASSVGTGINEQYF. The CDR3 region has the DNA TGTGCCAGCAGCGTAGGGACAGGGATCAACGAGCAGTACTTC.

The rearrangement joins TRBV11-2 to TRBJ2-3, with TRBD2 matching 7 bases. Germline V CDR1 and CDR2: SGHAT, FQNNGV. V shed 5 bases, J shed 0 bases, and the junction held 8 bases outside the gene matches. The CDR3 consists of 16 residues. The CDR3 region is CASSTPGLDSTDTQYF. For the CDR3, the DNA is TGTGCCAGCAGCACGCCCGGACTAGATAGCACAGATACGCAGTATTTT.

The V call is TRBV11-2, the J call TRBJ2-7; 12 bases fit TRBD2. The CDR3 covers 15 residues. V shed 5 bases, J shed 12 bases, and the junction held 14 bases outside the gene matches. Per germline, CDR1 SGHAT and CDR2 FQNNGV. The CDR3 reads CASSPGASGGAYRYF. The CDR3 DNA reads as TGTGCCAGCAGCCCAGGGGCTAGCGGGGGGGCCTATCGGTACTTC. Using reference TRBV11-2 and TRBJ2-7 for the parts outside the CDR3, the full variable domain is EAGVAQSPRYKIIEKRQSVAFWCNPISGHATLYWYQQILGQGPKLLIQFQNNGVVDDSQLPKDRFSAERLKGVDSTLKIQPAKLEDSAVYLCASSPGASGGAYRYFGPGTRLTVT.